The following is a TCR beta chain sequence with its context. Its antigen remains unidentified. Quantitative barcoded 5'-RACE was used to prepare TCR beta libraries. TCRdb independently ran MiXCR on the 5' RACE reads; one entry per CDR3 protein. This table holds some 130,000 distinct CDR3 sequences, approximately 10% found once. The CDR3 length is 15 residues. Trimming took 1 base from V and 2 from J, leaving 12 bases between them. Germline V CDR1 and CDR2: SGHDN, FVKESK. This sample is drawn from a study of CD8 T cells in ankylosing spondylitis. Overall study findings and caveats: A TCR beta motif made of about eight highly homologous variants seemed typical of ankylosing spondylitis blood. A CD8+ phenotype characterized the disease-linked clones, which were relatively rare in peripheral blood. Reportedly, significant enrichment of disease-linked clones occurred in matched ankylosing spondylitis synovial fluid.

This sequence joins TRBV14 and TRBJ2-7, with D tentatively TRBD1 (5 bases). The specimen was blood, either unsorted or a sorted T cell fraction (not recorded which). This sequence originates from a male donor with ankylosing spondylitis or in good health (not recorded which). The CDR3 loop reads CASSQAGTGTYEQYF. The CDR3 region has the DNA TGTGCCAGCAGCCAAGCCGGAACAGGCACCTACGAGCAGTACTTC.